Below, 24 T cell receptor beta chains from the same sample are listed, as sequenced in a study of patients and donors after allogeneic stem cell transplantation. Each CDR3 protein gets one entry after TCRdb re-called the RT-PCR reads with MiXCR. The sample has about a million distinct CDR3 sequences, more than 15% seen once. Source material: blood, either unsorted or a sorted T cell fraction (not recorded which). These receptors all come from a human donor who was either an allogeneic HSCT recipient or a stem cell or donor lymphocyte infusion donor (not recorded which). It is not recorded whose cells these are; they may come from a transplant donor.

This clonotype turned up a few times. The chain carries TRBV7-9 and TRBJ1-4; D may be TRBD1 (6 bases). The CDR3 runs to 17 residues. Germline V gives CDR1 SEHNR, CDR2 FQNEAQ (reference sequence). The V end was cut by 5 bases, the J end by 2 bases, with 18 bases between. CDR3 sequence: CASSTGATGITNEKLFF. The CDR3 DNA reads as TGTGCCAGCAGCACCGGGGCCACAGGGATCACTAATGAAAAACTGTTTTTT.

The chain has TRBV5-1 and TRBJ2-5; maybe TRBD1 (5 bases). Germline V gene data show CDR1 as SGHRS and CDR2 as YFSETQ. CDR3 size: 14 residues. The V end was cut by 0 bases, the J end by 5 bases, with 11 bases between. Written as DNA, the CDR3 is TGCGCCAGCAGCTTGGCCAGAGCAGGGGAGACCCAGTACTTC. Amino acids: CASSLARAGETQYF.

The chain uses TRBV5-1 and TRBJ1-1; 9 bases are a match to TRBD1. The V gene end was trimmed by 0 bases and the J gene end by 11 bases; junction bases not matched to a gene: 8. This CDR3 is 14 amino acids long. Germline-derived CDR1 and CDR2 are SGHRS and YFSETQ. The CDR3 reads CASSLGGGQGKAFF. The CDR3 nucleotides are TGCGCCAGCAGCTTGGGGGGGGGACAGGGCAAGGCTTTCTTT.

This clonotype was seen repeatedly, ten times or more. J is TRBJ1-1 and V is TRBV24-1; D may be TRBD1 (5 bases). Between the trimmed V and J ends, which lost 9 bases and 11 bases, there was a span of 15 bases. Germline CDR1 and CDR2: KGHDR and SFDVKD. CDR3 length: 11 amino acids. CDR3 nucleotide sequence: TGTGCCACCTCAAGCGACAGTTACGCTTTCTTT. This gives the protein CATSSDSYAFF.

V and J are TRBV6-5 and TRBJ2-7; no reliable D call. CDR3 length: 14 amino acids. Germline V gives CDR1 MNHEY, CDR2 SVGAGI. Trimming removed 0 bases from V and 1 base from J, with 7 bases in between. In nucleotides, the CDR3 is TGTGCCAGCAGTTACTCACTTGAATCCTACGAGCAGTACTTC. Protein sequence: CASSYSLESYEQYF.

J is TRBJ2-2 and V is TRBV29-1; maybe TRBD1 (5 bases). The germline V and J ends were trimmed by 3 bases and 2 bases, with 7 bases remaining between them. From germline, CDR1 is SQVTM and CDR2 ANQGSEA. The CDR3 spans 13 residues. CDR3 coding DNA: TGCAGCGTTGATCAGGGAAACACCGGGGAGCTGTTTTTT. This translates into CSVDQGNTGELFF.

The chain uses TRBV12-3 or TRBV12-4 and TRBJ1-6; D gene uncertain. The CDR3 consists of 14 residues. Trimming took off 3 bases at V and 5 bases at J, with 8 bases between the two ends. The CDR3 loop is CASSLNSDNSPLHF. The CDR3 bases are TGTGCCAGCAGTTTGAACAGTGATAATTCACCCCTCCACTTT.

CDR3 sequence: CASSRNDIYNEQFF. The CDR3, as DNA: TGTGCCAGCAGCCGTAACGATATCTACAATGAGCAGTTCTTC. J is TRBJ2-1 and V is TRBV11-3; no firm D call. The germline V gene encodes CDR1 SGHNT and CDR2 YENEEA. The CDR3 covers 14 residues. The ends were cut back, 5 bases at V and 3 bases at J, with 11 bases in the middle.

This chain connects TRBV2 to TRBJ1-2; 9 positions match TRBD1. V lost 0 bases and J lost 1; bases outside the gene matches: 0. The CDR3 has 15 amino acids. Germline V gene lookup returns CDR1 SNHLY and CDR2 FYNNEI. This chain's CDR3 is CASSEADRGNYGYTF. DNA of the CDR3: TGTGCCAGCAGTGAAGCGGACAGGGGTAACTATGGCTACACCTTC.

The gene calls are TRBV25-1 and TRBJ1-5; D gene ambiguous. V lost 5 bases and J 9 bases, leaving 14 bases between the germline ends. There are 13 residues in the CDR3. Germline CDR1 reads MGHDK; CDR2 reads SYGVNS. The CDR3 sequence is CASSFDDMGPQHF. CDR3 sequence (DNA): TGTGCCAGCAGTTTCGATGACATGGGGCCCCAGCATTTT. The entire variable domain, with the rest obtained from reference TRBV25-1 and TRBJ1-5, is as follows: EADIYQTPRYLVIGTGKKITLECSQTMGHDKMYWYQQDPGMELHLIHYSYGVNSTEKGDLSSESTVSRIRTEHFPLTLESARPSHTSQYLCASSFDDMGPQHFGDGTRLSIL.

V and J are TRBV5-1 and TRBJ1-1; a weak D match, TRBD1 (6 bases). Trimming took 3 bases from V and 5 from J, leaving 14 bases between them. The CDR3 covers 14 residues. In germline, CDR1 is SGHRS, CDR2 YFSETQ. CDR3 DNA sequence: TGCGCCAGCAGCTCGCCAGAGGGGGGGACTGAAGCTTTCTTT. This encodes CASSSPEGGTEAFF.

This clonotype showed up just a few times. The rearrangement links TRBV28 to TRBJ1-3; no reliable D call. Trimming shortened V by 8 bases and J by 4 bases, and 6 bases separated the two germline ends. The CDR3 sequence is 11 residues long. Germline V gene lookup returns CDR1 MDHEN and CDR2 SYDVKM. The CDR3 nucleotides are TGTGCCAGCGGGCACGGAAACACCATATATTTT. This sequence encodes CASGHGNTIYF.

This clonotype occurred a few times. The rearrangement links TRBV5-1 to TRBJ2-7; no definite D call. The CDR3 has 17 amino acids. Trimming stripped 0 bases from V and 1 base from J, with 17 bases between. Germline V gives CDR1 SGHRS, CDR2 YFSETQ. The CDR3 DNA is TGCGCCAGCAGCTTGGGTTCACTGAATACGAAATCCTACGAGCAGTACTTC. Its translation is CASSLGSLNTKSYEQYF.

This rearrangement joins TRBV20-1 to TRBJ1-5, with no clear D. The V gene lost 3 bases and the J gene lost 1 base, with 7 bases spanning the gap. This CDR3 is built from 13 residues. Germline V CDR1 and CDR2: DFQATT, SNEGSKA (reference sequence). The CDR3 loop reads CSASRASNQPQHF. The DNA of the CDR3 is TGCAGTGCTAGTAGGGCGAGCAATCAGCCCCAGCATTTT.

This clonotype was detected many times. The CDR3 sequence: CASSDRGNTEAFF. The CDR3 DNA reads TGTGCCAGCAGTGACAGGGGGAACACTGAAGCTTTCTTT. V gene TRBV2 combines with J gene TRBJ1-1; D may be TRBD1 (6 bases). The ends were cut back, 3 bases at V and 1 base at J, with 6 bases in the middle. This CDR3 comprises 13 residues. Germline values: CDR1 SNHLY, CDR2 FYNNEI.

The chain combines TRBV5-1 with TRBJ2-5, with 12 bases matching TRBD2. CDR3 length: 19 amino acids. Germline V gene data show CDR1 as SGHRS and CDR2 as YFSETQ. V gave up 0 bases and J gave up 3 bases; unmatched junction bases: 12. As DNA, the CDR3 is TGCGCCAGCAGCTTGGGGCGGATTCCGGGACTAGCGGGTAAAGAGACCCAGTACTTC. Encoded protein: CASSLGRIPGLAGKETQYF.

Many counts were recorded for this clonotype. Here the CDR3 DNA reads TGCAGTGCTAGAGAGACAGTCACCGGGGAGCTGTTTTTT. It codes for CSARETVTGELFF. J is TRBJ2-2 and V is TRBV20-1; tentatively, D is TRBD1 (5 bases). The CDR3 is 13 residues long. Germline CDR1 DFQATT, CDR2 SNEGSKA (reference sequence). V gave up 0 bases and J gave up 4 bases, with 6 bases separating them.

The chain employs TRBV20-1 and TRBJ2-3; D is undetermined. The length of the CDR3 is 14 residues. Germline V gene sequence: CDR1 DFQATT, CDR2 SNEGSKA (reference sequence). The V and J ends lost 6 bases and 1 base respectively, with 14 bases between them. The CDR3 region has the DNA TGCAGTGCCACTAAGGTCCAGGGCACAGATACGCAGTATTTT. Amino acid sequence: CSATKVQGTDTQYF.

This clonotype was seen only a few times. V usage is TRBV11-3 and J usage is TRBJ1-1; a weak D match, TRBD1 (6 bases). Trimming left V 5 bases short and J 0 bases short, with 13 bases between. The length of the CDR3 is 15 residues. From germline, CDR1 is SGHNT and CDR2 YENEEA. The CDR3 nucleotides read TGTGCCAGCAGCACCCGGACAGCCATGAACACTGAAGCTTTCTTT. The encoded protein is CASSTRTAMNTEAFF.

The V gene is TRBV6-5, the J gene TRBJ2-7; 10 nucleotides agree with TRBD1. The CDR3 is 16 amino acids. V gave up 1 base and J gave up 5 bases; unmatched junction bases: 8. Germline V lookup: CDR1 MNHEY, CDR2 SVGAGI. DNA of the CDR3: TGTGCCAGCAGTTACTACCCGGGACAGGGGCTCGACGAGCAGTACTTC. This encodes CASSYYPGQGLDEQYF.

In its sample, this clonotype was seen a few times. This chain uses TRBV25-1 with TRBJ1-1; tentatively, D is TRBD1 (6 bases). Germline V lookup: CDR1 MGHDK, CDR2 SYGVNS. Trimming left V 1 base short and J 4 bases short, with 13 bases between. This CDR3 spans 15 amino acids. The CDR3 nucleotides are TGTGCCAGCAGTGAATCGCGGGGGGCCTTCACTGAAGCTTTCTTT. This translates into CASSESRGAFTEAFF.

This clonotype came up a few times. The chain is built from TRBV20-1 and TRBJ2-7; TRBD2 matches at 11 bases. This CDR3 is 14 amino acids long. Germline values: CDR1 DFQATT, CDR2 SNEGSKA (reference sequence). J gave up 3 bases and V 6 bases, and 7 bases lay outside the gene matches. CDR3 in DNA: TGCAGTGCCCCAACTAGCGGGGGAGGCTACGAGCAGTACTTC. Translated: CSAPTSGGGYEQYF.

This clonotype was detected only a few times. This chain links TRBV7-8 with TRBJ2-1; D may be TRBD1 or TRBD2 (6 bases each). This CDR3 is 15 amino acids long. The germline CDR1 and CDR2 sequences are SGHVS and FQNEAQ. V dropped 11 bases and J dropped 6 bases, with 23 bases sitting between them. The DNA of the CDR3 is TGTGCCTCAACCCTAGGGGGGTCCCACTTCAATGAGCAGTTCTTC. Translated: CASTLGGSHFNEQFF.

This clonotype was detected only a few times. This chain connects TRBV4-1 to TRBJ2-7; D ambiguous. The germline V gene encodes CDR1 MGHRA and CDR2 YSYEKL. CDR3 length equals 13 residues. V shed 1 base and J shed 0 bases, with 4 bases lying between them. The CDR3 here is CASSQGYSYEQYF. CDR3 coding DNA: TGCGCCAGCAGCCAAGGTTACTCCTACGAGCAGTACTTC.